Listed here are 9 T cell receptor beta chains from one sample, sequenced in a study of CD8 T cells in ankylosing spondylitis. TCRdb processed the 5' RACE reads anew with MiXCR; each CDR3 protein has one entry. Found here are 150,000 to 250,000 distinct CDR3 sequences, 9.5% to 15% of them singletons; the top ten hold about 15%. Sequenced material: blood, either unsorted or a sorted T cell fraction (not recorded which). Source of these receptors: a male donor with ankylosing spondylitis or in good health (not recorded which).

The table lists this clonotype with many counts. This rearrangement joins TRBV5-1 to TRBJ2-6; perhaps TRBD2 as D (5 bases). Trimming took off 6 bases at V and 5 bases at J, with 9 bases between the two ends. The CDR3 loop spans 13 amino acids. The V gene's germline CDR1 is SGHRS and CDR2 YFSETQ. The CDR3 bases are TGCGCCAGCATGGAGGATTGGGCCAACGTCCTGACTTTC. Its translation is CASMEDWANVLTF. Complete variable domain (other parts from reference TRBV5-1 and TRBJ2-6): KAGVTQTPRYLIKTRGQQVTLSCSPISGHRSVSWYQQTPGQGLQFLFEYFSETQRNKGNFPGRFSGRQFSNSRSEMNVSTLELGDSALYLCASMEDWANVLTFGAGSRLTVL.

This clonotype turned up a few times. One end of the junction is discordant with germline, which a read error may explain. The chain links TRBV27 to TRBJ2-7, with D perhaps TRBD1 (5 bases). Per the germline V gene, CDR1 is MNHEY and CDR2 is SMNVEV (reference sequence). The CDR3 covers 16 residues. CDR3 nucleotides: TGTGCCAGCAGTCTATCAACCCCAACAGGAGCCTACGAGCAGTACTTC. Translation gives CASSLSTPTGAYEQYF.

The chain joins TRBV27 to TRBJ2-2; D ambiguous. The CDR3 spans 14 residues. Germline V CDR1 and CDR2: MNHEY, SMNVEV (reference sequence). V was pared by 8 bases and J by 0 bases, with 10 bases between. The CDR3 loop reads CASADVANTGELFF. Here the CDR3 DNA reads TGTGCCAGCGCGGACGTAGCGAACACCGGGGAGCTGTTTTTT.

This clonotype came up a few times. The chain links TRBV3-1 to TRBJ2-6; no definite D call. The CDR3 spans 18 residues. The V and J ends lost 4 bases and 2 bases respectively, with 18 bases between them. Germline V CDR1 and CDR2: LGHDT, YNNKEL (reference sequence). In nucleotides, the CDR3 is TGTGCCAGCAGCCTTCAGTCCCTCACGAGCGCTGGGGCCAACGTCCTGACTTTC. This sequence encodes CASSLQSLTSAGANVLTF.

With respect to this clonotype: Because the CDR3's place on the DNA is in doubt, the DNA is left out and the CDR3 is given as listed by TCRdb. CDR3: CASSSGGVGYGYTF. The V and J genes are TRBV12-3 or TRBV12-4 and TRBJ1-2. Ends included, the CDR3 has 14 residues.

This clonotype turned up a few times. The rearrangement joins TRBV2 to TRBJ2-1, with TRBD1 matching over 7 bases. CDR1 and CDR2 from the germline V gene are SNHLY and FYNNEI. The CDR3 spans 14 residues. V was clipped by 7 bases and J by 6 bases; unmatched bases: 9. The CDR3 DNA reads as TGTGCCAGCAACCCCAGGGGGTCCCCCAATGAGCAGTTCTTC. Translating it yields CASNPRGSPNEQFF.

The chain's CDR3 is CASSEAGGGGYGYTF. CDR3 DNA: TGTGCCAGCAGTGAGGCAGGAGGGGGAGGCTATGGCTACACCTTC. This sequence joins TRBV6-1 and TRBJ1-2; D possibly corresponds to TRBD1 (6 bases). The length of the CDR3 is 15 residues. Germline V CDR1 and CDR2: MNHNS, SASEGT. V was pared by 3 bases and J by 4 bases, with 15 bases between.

This clonotype was detected only a few times. This rearrangement joins TRBV2 to TRBJ1-1; D is unclear. V was clipped by 2 bases and J by 4 bases, with 14 bases between them. The CDR3 spans 15 residues. Germline values: CDR1 SNHLY, CDR2 FYNNEI. The CDR3: CASSESPGSGTEAFF. DNA for the CDR3: TGTGCCAGCAGTGAATCCCCTGGGTCTGGCACTGAAGCTTTCTTT.

In this sample, this clonotype turned up many times. This chain joins TRBV4-1 and TRBJ2-1; 13 nucleotides line up with TRBD2. The CDR3 has 17 residues. Germline CDR1 is MGHRA and CDR2 is YSYEKL. V lost 4 bases and J lost 4; bases outside the gene matches: 7. The DNA of the CDR3 is TGCGCCAGCAGCCCCCGGGAACTAGCGGGGGGGTACAATGAGCAGTTCTTC. Encoded protein: CASSPRELAGGYNEQFF.